Listed below are T cell receptor beta chains from one sample, sequenced in a study of blood T cell repertoires in COVID-19. Profiling relied on immunoSEQ multiplex PCR, and the TCRdb table lists in-frame clones only, not all of them. Of tens of thousands of clones in the sample, roughly 72% were seen once. The source material was peripheral blood. Every receptor here comes from a woman between 70 and 85 years old with COVID-19, enrolled during active disease. Both conserved end residues are part of each CDR3. D genes are given only for firm matches. Size tells how often a clone was seen (once, few, many) or the class of an expanded clone, and some rows leave it out.

v_gene	j_gene	abundance	d_gene	CDR3nt	CDR3aa
TRBV3-1/TRBV3-2	TRBJ1-2	.	.	TGTGCCAGCAGCCACCAAGACAGGCCCTATGGCTACACCTTC	CASSHQDRPYGYTF
TRBV27	TRBJ1-2	.	TRBD1	TGTGCCAGCACTTCTGTCGGGACAGGGGGCTATGGCTACACCTTC	CASTSVGTGGYGYTF
TRBV6-2/TRBV6-3	TRBJ2-1	.	.	TGTGCCAGCAGACCTCAGGGCAATGAGCAGTTCTTC	CASRPQGNEQFF
TRBV19	TRBJ1-2	.	TRBD1	TGTGCCACCACCAGGGGGGGCTACACCTTC	CATTRGGYTF
TRBV27	TRBJ2-3	many	TRBD2	TGTGCCAGCTCCCGACTAGCGGACACAGATACGCAGTATTTT	CASSRLADTDTQYF
TRBV5-5	TRBJ2-3	.	.	TGTGCCAGCAGCTTGTCCCAGGGCACAGATACGCAGTATTTT	CASSLSQGTDTQYF
TRBV9	TRBJ1-5	once	.	TGTGCCAGCAGCGTAGAGGGGGGGAAGCAGCCCCAGCATTTT	CASSVEGGKQPQHF
TRBV6-5	TRBJ2-5	.	TRBD2	TGTGCCAGCAGTCCTCCCGGGGGGCAAGAGACCCAGTACTTC	CASSPPGGQETQYF
TRBV19	TRBJ2-1	.	TRBD1	TGTGCCAGTAGCCGCGATTTGGGGACAGGGGGCGAGTGGCAGTTCTTC	CASSRDLGTGGEWQFF
TRBV6-6	TRBJ1-1	.	.	TGTGCCAGCATGACACGGGCAGGGGCGGCGGTCGCTGAAGCTTTCTTT	CASMTRAGAAVAEAFF
TRBV11-2	TRBJ2-5	.	TRBD1	TGTGCCAGCAGCTTAGATAGGGTCAGGGGGCATTTTGAGACCCAGTACTTC	CASSLDRVRGHFETQYF
TRBV4-3	TRBJ1-3	many	.	TGCGCCAGCAGCCAAGACTGGGGGGAAGGTGGAAACACCATATATTTT	CASSQDWGEGGNTIYF
TRBV3-1/TRBV3-2	TRBJ1-1	.	.	TGTGCCAGCAGCCAAGATCTATTGAACACTGAAGCTTTCTTT	CASSQDLLNTEAFF
TRBV7-2	TRBJ2-1	few	.	TGTGCCAGCAGTCAGGGGCGGAGCTCCTACAATGAGCAGTTCTTC	CASSQGRSSYNEQFF
TRBV18	TRBJ1-1	few	TRBD1	TGTGCCAGCTCACTTCAGGGGGCAGGGAGGAACACTGAAGCTTTCTTT	CASSLQGAGRNTEAFF
TRBV5-6	TRBJ2-3	.	.	TGTGCCAGCAGCTTCCGGGGGAGTCCCGGCGATACGCAGTATTTT	CASSFRGSPGDTQYF
TRBV19	TRBJ1-2	.	TRBD1	TGTGCCAGTAGTACAGGGGGCCGCTATGGCTACACCTTC	CASSTGGRYGYTF
TRBV10-2	TRBJ2-7	.	.	TGCGCCAGCGGGTTGCAGGGCGTCGGCCACGAGCAGTACTTC	CASGLQGVGHEQYF
TRBV12-3/TRBV12-4	TRBJ2-7	many	.	TGTGCCAGCAGTTTGGGCAGTGGCCACGAGCAGTACTTC	CASSLGSGHEQYF
TRBV23-1	TRBJ2-7	.	.	TGCGCCAGCAGTCAGTCAATAACAGGGCCTCCCTACGAGCAGTACTTC	CASSQSITGPPYEQYF
TRBV6-2/TRBV6-3	TRBJ2-3	.	TRBD2	TGTGCCAGCAGCGAAACTAGCGGGAGGGTTACAGATACGCAGTATTTT	CASSETSGRVTDTQYF
TRBV3-1/TRBV3-2	TRBJ1-6	.	.	TGTGCCAGCAGCCCCGGGATGGTTAATTCACCCCTCCACTTT	CASSPGMVNSPLHF
TRBV6-4	TRBJ1-1	.	.	TGTGCCAGCAGTGACTCAGGAGTTGCTGAAGCTTTCTTT	CASSDSGVAEAFF
TRBV15	TRBJ1-2	.	.	TGTGCCACCAGCAGAGATCCGGCCAGGTCAGGCTACACCTTC	CATSRDPARSGYTF
TRBV18	TRBJ2-5	once	.	TGTGCCAGCTCCTCTACAGCCCAAGAGACCCAGTACTTC	CASSSTAQETQYF
TRBV5-6	TRBJ2-1	.	TRBD1	TGTGCCAGCAGCTTTGACAGGGCGGTCAATGAGCAGTTCTTC	CASSFDRAVNEQFF
TRBV29-1	TRBJ1-5	.	.	TGCAGCGTTGTAACACAGCCCAATCAGCCCCAGCATTTT	CSVVTQPNQPQHF
TRBV9	TRBJ2-5	.	.	TGTGCCAGCAGCGGCCGCCCAGGGTCGCGAGAGACCCAGTACTTC	CASSGRPGSRETQYF
TRBV28	TRBJ1-1	few	.	TGTGCCAGCAGTTTAAGGGGGACTGAAGCTTTCTTT	CASSLRGTEAFF
TRBV2	TRBJ2-7	.	TRBD2	TGTGCCAGTGGACTCGCGGGGGGCCCCTACGAGCAGTACTTC	CASGLAGGPYEQYF
TRBV6-2/TRBV6-3	TRBJ2-1	few	TRBD2	TGTGCCAGCAGTGGGGGACCCGGGACTAGTCAGTTCTTC	CASSGGPGTSQFF
TRBV5-5	TRBJ1-1	few	.	TGTGCCAGCAGCTTGGGTCCCCCCGGTGAAGCTTTCTTT	CASSLGPPGEAFF
TRBV3-1/TRBV3-2	TRBJ2-5	.	.	TGTGCCAGCAGCCCCGGGGTCCCAAGAGGGACCCAGTACTTC	CASSPGVPRGTQYF
TRBV13	TRBJ2-1	.	TRBD2	TGTGCCAGCAGCTTACCTAGCGGGAGTGTTTACAATGAGCAGTTCTTC	CASSLPSGSVYNEQFF
TRBV6-4	TRBJ1-5	few	.	TGTGCCAGCAGGGTGGTAGGGGATAGCAATCAGCCCCAGCATTTT	CASRVVGDSNQPQHF
TRBV7-2	TRBJ2-5	.	TRBD2	TGTGCCACCGGTAAAGGGAGGGCCCAGGAGACCCAGTACTTC	CATGKGRAQETQYF
TRBV3-1/TRBV3-2	TRBJ1-1	.	.	TGTGCCAGCAGCCAAAGGGGAGGGACTGAAGCTTTCTTT	CASSQRGGTEAFF
TRBV5-1	TRBJ2-2	once	TRBD2	TGCGCCAGCGGAGAGCGGGAGCAAGACACCGGGGAGCTGTTTTTT	CASGEREQDTGELFF
TRBV6-5	TRBJ1-1	.	.	TGTGCCATCGCCTTTTTGGACAGCGGGGCTGAAGCTTTCTTT	CAIAFLDSGAEAFF
TRBV6-1	TRBJ2-5	few	.	TGTGCCAGCAGTGACCTGTCGTTGGGGGGACAAGAGACCCAGTACTTC	CASSDLSLGGQETQYF
TRBV5-8	TRBJ2-1	.	TRBD1	TGTGCCAGCAGGCTAACCGGGACAGGGATCTACAATGAGCAGTTCTTC	CASRLTGTGIYNEQFF
TRBV6-1	TRBJ1-5	.	.	TGTGCCAGCAGTGAAGCAGGGGGGGCTCAGCATTTT	CASSEAGGAQHF
TRBV3-1/TRBV3-2	TRBJ2-2	.	TRBD2	TGTGCCAGCAGCCCCCCGACTAGCGGAACCGGGGAGCTGTTTTTT	CASSPPTSGTGELFF
TRBV7-2	TRBJ2-1	few	.	TGTGCCAGCACCTTTGTCTGGGACTCCAATGAGCAGTTCTTC	CASTFVWDSNEQFF
TRBV18	TRBJ1-1	.	TRBD1	TGTGCCAGCTCAGCCACAGGGGGAACTGAAGCTTTCTTT	CASSATGGTEAFF
TRBV20-1	TRBJ2-5	.	.	TGCAGTGCTAGTGACAGGCCGGAGACCCAGTACTTC	CSASDRPETQYF
TRBV7-8	TRBJ2-1	once	TRBD1	TGTGCCAGCGGTCAGGACAGGGTTCGCAATGAGCAGTTCTTC	CASGQDRVRNEQFF
TRBV14	TRBJ1-3	once	.	TGTGCCAGCAGCCTCTCTAGTCACTCTGGAAACACCATATATTTT	CASSLSSHSGNTIYF
TRBV7-8	TRBJ2-5	.	.	TGTGCCAGCAGCTTACAGGGATGGGAAGAGACCCAGTACTTC	CASSLQGWEETQYF
TRBV10-3	TRBJ1-2	.	.	TGTGCCATCAGTGAGTCGCGGTTATGGGGGCTCGGATATGGCTACACCTTC	CAISESRLWGLGYGYTF
TRBV7-3	TRBJ2-1	.	TRBD1	TGTGCCAGCAGGTTAGGGACAGGGACGTACAATGAGCAGTTCTTC	CASRLGTGTYNEQFF
TRBV2	TRBJ1-5	.	TRBD1	TGTGCCAGCAGTCCGCCCCGGACAGGGGACAATCAGCCCCAGCATTTT	CASSPPRTGDNQPQHF
TRBV28	TRBJ1-4	.	.	TGTGCCAGCGGGGGGAGGGCTTGGGAAAAACTGTTTTTT	CASGGRAWEKLFF
TRBV4-1	TRBJ2-3	.	TRBD2	TGCGCCAGCAGCCGAGTACTTAGCGGGAGGGCGGATACGCAGTATTTT	CASSRVLSGRADTQYF
TRBV2	TRBJ2-6	.	.	TGTGCCAGCAGGCCAGGGATATCTGGGGCCAACGTCCTGACTTTC	CASRPGISGANVLTF
TRBV24-1	TRBJ1-5	once	TRBD1	TGTGCCACCAGTGACGGGGGACAGGACAGCAATCAGCCCCAGCATTTT	CATSDGGQDSNQPQHF
TRBV7-9	TRBJ2-7	.	TRBD1	TGTGCCAGCAGCTTAACGGGACAGCATACCTACGAGCAGTACTTC	CASSLTGQHTYEQYF